The 19 T cell receptor beta chains listed next were all sequenced from one sample in a study of T cell repertoires in cytomegalovirus infection. MiXCR, run by TCRdb on the reads, gives a single entry per CDR3 protein. Of hundreds of thousands of distinct CDR3 sequences listed, less than 40% are singletons. The sequenced sample was PBMCs. Receptors were obtained from a human donor in good health (CMV status not recorded). Some clones in this sample may be carry-over from other donors' samples.

To note about this clonotype: At one of its ends the junction is not consistent with the germline gene, which may arise from a read error. The chain recombines TRBV4-2 with TRBJ2-7; 7 nucleotides align to TRBD2. The length of the CDR3 is 15 residues. Germline CDR1 is LGHNA and CDR2 is YNFKEQ. The CDR3 DNA sequence: TGTGACAGCAGCAGATCAGCGGGGCTTATCTACGAGCAGTACTTC. Its translation: CDSSRSAGLIYEQYF.

In regard to this clonotype: A clone one base away is much larger, so this may be a read error. This is likely a read error, given that the CDR3 carries no conserved phenylalanine or tryptophan at its end. The CDR3 DNA follows: TGTGCCAGCAGCCCACAGGGGGCGCAGAATGGGGGCGAGCAGTACTTA. Its translation: CASSPQGAQNGGEQYL. V gene TRBV7-2 combines with J gene TRBJ2-7; 9 nucleotides line up with TRBD1. CDR1 and CDR2 from the germline V gene are SGHTA and FQGNSA. V lost 5 bases, J lost 6 bases, and 14 bases stayed unmatched. This CDR3 region has 16 residues.

The chain is built from TRBV24-1 and TRBJ2-1, with TRBD2 matching over 14 bases. Losses at the gene ends were 3 bases for V and 7 bases for J; bases not matched to a gene: 4. Germline CDR1 KGHDR, CDR2 SFDVKD. CDR3 size: 16 residues. The CDR3 loop reads CATSDGTSGRGNEQFF. The CDR3 DNA reads as TGTGCCACCAGTGATGGGACTAGCGGGAGAGGGAATGAGCAGTTCTTC.

The rearrangement joins TRBV6-6 to TRBJ1-5; no firm D call. V was cut by 0 bases and J by 2 bases, with 14 bases left in between. Germline V CDR1 and CDR2: MNHNY, SVGAGI (reference sequence). The CDR3 has 17 amino acids. Here the CDR3 DNA reads TGTGCCAGCAGTTACTCGGAAAGTAGGGCCCGCAATCAGCCCCAGCATTTT. It yields the protein CASSYSESRARNQPQHF.

For this clonotype: Here the CDR3 omits its conserved ending phenylalanine or tryptophan, so a read error is the likely source. The V gene is TRBV15, the J gene TRBJ2-4; 7 nucleotides line up with TRBD2. Germline assignment: CDR1 LNHNV and CDR2 YYDKDF (reference sequence). The CDR3 contains 17 residues. V gave up 0 bases and J gave up 3 bases; unmatched junction bases: 8. The CDR3 DNA reads as TGTGCCACCAGCAGAGATTCCTTAGGACTAGGCAAAAACATTCAGTACTTA. It specifies CATSRDSLGLGKNIQYL.

This clonotype has more than one count but fewer than ten. The chain combines TRBV20-1 with TRBJ1-4; D call uncertain. Germline V gene lookup returns CDR1 DFQATT and CDR2 SNEGSKA (reference sequence). V was clipped by 3 bases and J by 5 bases, with 10 bases between them. There are 13 residues in the CDR3. CDR3 in amino acids: CSASSHENEKLFF. In nucleotides, the CDR3 is TGCAGTGCTAGCTCACATGAGAATGAAAAACTGTTTTTT.

This clonotype came up a few times. The chain recombines TRBV28 with TRBJ2-7; D possibly matches TRBD1 or TRBD2 (5 bases each). This CDR3 region has 14 residues. V gave up 7 bases and J gave up 3 bases, with 16 bases separating them. Germline-derived CDR1 and CDR2 are MDHEN and SYDVKM. The CDR3 loop is CASTKPGSVYEQYF. The CDR3, as DNA: TGTGCCAGCACCAAACCAGGGAGTGTCTACGAGCAGTACTTC.

The J gene is TRBJ2-1, the V gene TRBV5-4; TRBD2 is a possible D gene (5 bases). Trimming stripped 2 bases from V and 9 bases from J, with 12 bases between. CDR3 length: 13 residues. From germline, CDR1 is SGHNT and CDR2 YYREEE (reference sequence). The CDR3, as DNA: TGTGCCAGCAGCTTCCTATACGGGGTTGAGCAGTTCTTC. It is translated as CASSFLYGVEQFF. Full variable domain (rest looked up from reference TRBV5-4 and TRBJ2-1): ETGVTQSPTHLIKTRGQQVTLRCSSQSGHNTVSWYQQALGQGPQFIFQYYREEENGRGNFPPRFSGLQFPNYSSELNVNALELDDSALYLCASSFLYGVEQFFGPGTRLTVL.

The chain uses TRBV5-1 and TRBJ2-2, with no clear D. Trimming cost V 9 bases and J 2 bases, with 14 bases left between them. This CDR3 comprises 14 residues. The V gene's germline CDR1 is SGHRS and CDR2 YFSETQ. The DNA of the CDR3 is TGCGCCACCCGAAGGTTCCCCAACACCGGGGAGCTGTTTTTT. This gives the protein CATRRFPNTGELFF.

This rearrangement joins TRBV9 to TRBJ2-6; the D gene is possibly TRBD1 (6 bases). Trimming stripped 4 bases from V and 0 bases from J, with 11 bases between. Germline assignment: CDR1 SGDLS and CDR2 YYNGEE. The length of the CDR3 is 16 residues. CDR3 sequence reads: CASSSRTDSGANVLTF. The CDR3 DNA follows: TGTGCCAGCAGCTCCCGGACAGACTCTGGGGCCAACGTCCTGACTTTC.

This clonotype was detected ten times or more. V is TRBV6-1 and J is TRBJ2-7; TRBD1 matches 10 bases. Germline lookup yields CDR1 MNHNS and CDR2 SASEGT. The CDR3 totals 15 residues. The ends lost 5 bases at V and 1 base at J; junction bases unmatched: 5. CDR3 amino acids: CASSTPGQGSYEQYF. In DNA form, the CDR3 reads TGTGCCAGCAGTACCCCGGGACAGGGGTCCTACGAGCAGTACTTC.

On this clonotype itself: A single base separates this from a much larger clone, so it may be a read error. This chain uses TRBV6-6 with TRBJ1-2; TRBD1 is a possible D gene (5 bases). Between the trimmed V and J ends, which lost 5 bases and 6 bases, there was a span of 13 bases. Per the germline V gene, CDR1 is MNHNY and CDR2 is SVGAGI (reference sequence). The CDR3 spans 13 residues. CDR3 DNA: TGTGCCAGCAGTGCAGGGTTATTTGATGGCTACACCTTC. Its translation: CASSAGLFDGYTF.

CDR3 region: CASTGDSAFRTQYF. CDR3 sequence (DNA): TGTGCCAGTACCGGGGACAGTGCGTTTCGTACGCAGTATTTT. V is TRBV19 and J is TRBJ2-3; 7 bases align to TRBD1. Germline assignment: CDR1 LNHDA and CDR2 SQIVND (reference sequence). CDR3 size: 14 residues. The junction had 12 bases not matched to a gene; V was cut back by 7 bases and J by 8 bases.

In DNA form, the CDR3 reads TGTGCCAGCAGAACTGGGGGTACGATGGATACGCAGTATTTT. Its protein product is CASRTGGTMDTQYF. The chain is built from TRBV12-3 or TRBV12-4 and TRBJ2-3; D is possibly TRBD1 or TRBD2 (5 bases each). Trimming took off 6 bases at V and 6 bases at J, with 16 bases between the two ends. The CDR3 covers 14 residues.

There are many counts of this clonotype. This chain joins TRBV7-8 and TRBJ2-7; 10 nucleotides line up with TRBD1. The CDR3 runs 15 residues. From germline, CDR1 is SGHVS and CDR2 FQNEAQ. The V segment lost 1 base and the J segment 3 bases; nucleotides outside the gene matches: 3. Here the CDR3 reads CASSLGTGGIYEQYF. DNA of the CDR3: TGTGCCAGCAGCTTAGGGACAGGGGGAATCTACGAGCAGTACTTC. Using reference TRBV7-8 and TRBJ2-7 for the parts outside the CDR3, the full variable domain is GAGVSQSPRYKVAKRGQDVALRCDPISGHVSLFWYQQALGQGPEFLTYFQNEAQLDKSGLPSDRFFAERPEGSVSTLKIQRTQQEDSAVYLCASSLGTGGIYEQYFGPGTRLTVT.

This clonotype was observed many times. V is TRBV7-2 and J is TRBJ2-5; D might be TRBD2 (5 bases). Germline values: CDR1 SGHTA, CDR2 FQGNSA. Trimming shortened V by 0 bases and J by 4 bases, and 6 bases separated the two germline ends. This CDR3 region has 13 residues. The DNA of the CDR3 is TGTGCCAGCAGCTTAGCGGGAGCAGAGACCCAGTACTTC. This encodes CASSLAGAETQYF.

V usage is TRBV7-6 and J usage is TRBJ2-3, with 8 nucleotides matching TRBD2. The CDR3 spans 16 residues. In germline, CDR1 is SGHVS, CDR2 FNYEAQ. V lost 1 base, J lost 3 bases, and 6 bases stayed unmatched. As DNA, the CDR3 is TGTGCCAGCAGCTTAGGAGCGGGAGCTTTTACAGATACGCAGTATTTT. This translates into CASSLGAGAFTDTQYF.

This clonotype has a handful of counts. The chain employs TRBV19 and TRBJ1-1; no reliable D call. The germline V gene has CDR1 LNHDA and CDR2 SQIVND (reference sequence). This CDR3 is 13 amino acids long. V was pared by 4 bases and J by 2 bases, with 8 bases between. The CDR3 DNA is TGTGCCAGTAGTAAGAAGGGCAACACTGAAGCTTTCTTT. This gives the protein CASSKKGNTEAFF.

J is TRBJ2-1 and V is TRBV28, with D perhaps TRBD2 (6 bases). The CDR3 totals 13 residues. Trimming stripped 8 bases from V and 6 bases from J, with 14 bases between. Germline values: CDR1 MDHEN, CDR2 SYDVKM. In DNA form, the CDR3 reads TGTGCCAGCGGGGGGACTCTTCCCAATGAGCAGTTCTTC. It translates to CASGGTLPNEQFF.